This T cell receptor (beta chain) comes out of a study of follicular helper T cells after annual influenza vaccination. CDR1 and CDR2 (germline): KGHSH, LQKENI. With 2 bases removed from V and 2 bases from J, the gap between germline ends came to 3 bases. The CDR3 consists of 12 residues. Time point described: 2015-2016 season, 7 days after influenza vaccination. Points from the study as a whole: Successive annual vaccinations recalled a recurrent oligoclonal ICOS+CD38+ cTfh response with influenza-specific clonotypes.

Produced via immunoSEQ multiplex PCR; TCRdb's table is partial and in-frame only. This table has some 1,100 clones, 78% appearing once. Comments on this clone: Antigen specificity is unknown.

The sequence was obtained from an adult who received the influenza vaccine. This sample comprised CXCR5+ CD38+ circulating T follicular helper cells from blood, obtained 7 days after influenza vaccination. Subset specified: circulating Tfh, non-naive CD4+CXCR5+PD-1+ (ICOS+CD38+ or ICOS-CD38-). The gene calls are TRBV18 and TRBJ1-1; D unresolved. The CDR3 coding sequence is TGTGCCAGCTCACCAGCAAACACTGAAGCTTTCTTT. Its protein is CASSPANTEAFF.